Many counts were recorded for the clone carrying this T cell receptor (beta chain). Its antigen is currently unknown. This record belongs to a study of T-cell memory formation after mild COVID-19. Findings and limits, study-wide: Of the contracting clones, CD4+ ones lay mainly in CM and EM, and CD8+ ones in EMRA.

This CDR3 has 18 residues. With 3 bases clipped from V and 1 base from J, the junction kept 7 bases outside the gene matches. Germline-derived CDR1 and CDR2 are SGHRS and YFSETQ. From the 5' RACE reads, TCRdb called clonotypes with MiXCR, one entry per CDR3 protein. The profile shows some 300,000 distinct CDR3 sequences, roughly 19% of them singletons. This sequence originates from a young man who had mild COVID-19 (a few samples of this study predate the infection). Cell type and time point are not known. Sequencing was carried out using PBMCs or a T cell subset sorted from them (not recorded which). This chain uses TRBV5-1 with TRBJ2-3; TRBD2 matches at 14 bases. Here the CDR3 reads CASSSGTSGGLGTDTQYF. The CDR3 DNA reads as TGCGCCAGCAGCTCTGGGACTAGCGGGGGACTAGGCACAGATACGCAGTATTTT.